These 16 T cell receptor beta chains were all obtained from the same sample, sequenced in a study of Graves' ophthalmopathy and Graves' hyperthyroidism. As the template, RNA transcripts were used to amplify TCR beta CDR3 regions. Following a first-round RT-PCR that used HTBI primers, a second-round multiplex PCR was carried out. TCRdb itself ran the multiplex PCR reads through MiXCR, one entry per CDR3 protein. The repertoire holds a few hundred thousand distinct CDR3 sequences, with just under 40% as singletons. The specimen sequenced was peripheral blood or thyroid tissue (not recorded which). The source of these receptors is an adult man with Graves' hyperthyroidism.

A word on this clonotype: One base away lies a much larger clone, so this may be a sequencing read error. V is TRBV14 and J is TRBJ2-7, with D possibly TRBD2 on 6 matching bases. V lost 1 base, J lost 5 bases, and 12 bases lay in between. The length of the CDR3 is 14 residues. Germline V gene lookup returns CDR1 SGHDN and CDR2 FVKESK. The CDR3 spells CASSQVRGRHEQYF. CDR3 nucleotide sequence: TGTGCCAGCAGCCAAGTGCGGGGTAGGCACGAGCAGTACTTC.

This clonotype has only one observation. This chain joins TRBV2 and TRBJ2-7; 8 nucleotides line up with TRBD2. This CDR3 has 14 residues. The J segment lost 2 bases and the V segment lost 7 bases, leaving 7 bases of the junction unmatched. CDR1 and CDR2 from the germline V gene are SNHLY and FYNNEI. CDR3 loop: CASTSSGTAYEQYF. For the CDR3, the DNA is TGTGCCAGCACCAGTAGCGGGACGGCCTACGAGCAGTACTTC.

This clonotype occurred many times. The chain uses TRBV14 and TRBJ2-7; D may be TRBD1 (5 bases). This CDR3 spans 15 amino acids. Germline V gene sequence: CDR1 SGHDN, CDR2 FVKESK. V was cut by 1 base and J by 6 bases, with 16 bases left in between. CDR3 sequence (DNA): TGTGCCAGCAGCCAAGTAACTCAGGGTCCCTGCGAGCAGTACTTC. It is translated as CASSQVTQGPCEQYF.

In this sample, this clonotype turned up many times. This chain's CDR3 is CSVELGQETQYF. In nucleotides, the CDR3 is TGCAGCGTTGAATTGGGGCAAGAGACCCAGTACTTC. V is TRBV29-1 and J is TRBJ2-5; no definite D call. Germline V gene sequence: CDR1 SQVTM, CDR2 ANQGSEA. Trimming shortened V by 2 bases and J by 2 bases, and 6 bases separated the two germline ends. This CDR3 is built from 12 residues.

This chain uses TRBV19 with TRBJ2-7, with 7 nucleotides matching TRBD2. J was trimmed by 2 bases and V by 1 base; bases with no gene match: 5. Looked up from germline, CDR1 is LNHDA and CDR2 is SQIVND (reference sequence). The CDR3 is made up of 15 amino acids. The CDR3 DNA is TGTGCCAGTAGTATAGTCCCTAGCGGACCCTACGAGCAGTACTTC. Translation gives CASSIVPSGPYEQYF.

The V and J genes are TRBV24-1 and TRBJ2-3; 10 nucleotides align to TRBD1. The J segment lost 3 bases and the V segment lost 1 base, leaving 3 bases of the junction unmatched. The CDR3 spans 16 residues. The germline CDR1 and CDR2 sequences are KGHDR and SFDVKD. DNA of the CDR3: TGTGCCACCAGTGATTTTGGACAGGGGGAGACAGATACGCAGTATTTT. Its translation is CATSDFGQGETDTQYF.

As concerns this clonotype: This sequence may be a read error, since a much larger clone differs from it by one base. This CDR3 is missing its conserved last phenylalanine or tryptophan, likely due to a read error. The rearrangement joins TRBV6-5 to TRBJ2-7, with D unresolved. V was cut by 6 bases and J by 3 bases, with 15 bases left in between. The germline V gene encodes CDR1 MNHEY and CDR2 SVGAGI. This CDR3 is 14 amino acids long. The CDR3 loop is CASSVVGNFYEQYL. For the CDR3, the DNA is TGTGCCAGCAGCGTAGTCGGAAACTTCTACGAGCAGTACCTC.

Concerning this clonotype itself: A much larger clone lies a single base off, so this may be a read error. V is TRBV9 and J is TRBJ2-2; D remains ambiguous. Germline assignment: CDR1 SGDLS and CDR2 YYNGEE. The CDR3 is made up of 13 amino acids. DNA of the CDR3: TGTGTCAGCAGCGCCGATCCCGCCGGGGAGCTGTTTTTT. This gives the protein CVSSADPAGELFF.

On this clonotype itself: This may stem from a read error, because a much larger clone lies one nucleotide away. CDR3 in DNA: TGCAGTGCTAGCGCCAGGACTAGCGGGAGGACGGATACGCAGTATTTT. This codes for CSASARTSGRTDTQYF. This chain connects TRBV20-1 to TRBJ2-3; 14 positions agree with TRBD2. Losses at the gene ends were 3 bases for V and 6 bases for J; bases not matched to a gene: 8. The CDR3 extends over 16 amino acids. Germline CDR1 DFQATT, CDR2 SNEGSKA (reference sequence).

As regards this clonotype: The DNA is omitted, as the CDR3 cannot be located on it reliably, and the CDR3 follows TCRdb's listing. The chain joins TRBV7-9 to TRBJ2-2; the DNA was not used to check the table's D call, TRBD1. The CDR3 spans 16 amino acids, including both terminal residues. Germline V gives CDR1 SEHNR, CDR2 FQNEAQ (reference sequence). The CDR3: CASSFRDRGPAGSCFF.

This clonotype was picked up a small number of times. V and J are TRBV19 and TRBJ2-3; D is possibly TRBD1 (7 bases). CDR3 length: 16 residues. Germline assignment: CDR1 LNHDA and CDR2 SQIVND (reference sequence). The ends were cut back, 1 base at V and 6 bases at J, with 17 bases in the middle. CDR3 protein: CASSIAPTGRLDTQYF. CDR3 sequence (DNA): TGTGCCAGTAGTATAGCCCCGACAGGGAGGTTGGATACGCAGTATTTT.

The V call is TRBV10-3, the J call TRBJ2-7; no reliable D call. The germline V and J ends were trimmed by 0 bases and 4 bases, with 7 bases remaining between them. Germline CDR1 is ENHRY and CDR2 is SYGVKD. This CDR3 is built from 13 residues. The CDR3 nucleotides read TGTGCCATCAGTGAGTCGGTCAGTTACGAGCAGTACTTC. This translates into CAISESVSYEQYF.

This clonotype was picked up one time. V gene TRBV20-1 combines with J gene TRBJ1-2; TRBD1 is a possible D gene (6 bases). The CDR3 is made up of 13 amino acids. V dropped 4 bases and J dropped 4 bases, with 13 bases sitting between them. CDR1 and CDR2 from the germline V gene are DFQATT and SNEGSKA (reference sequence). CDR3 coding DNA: TGCAGTGCTAACGGACAGATGGTCTATGGCTACACCTTC. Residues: CSANGQMVYGYTF.

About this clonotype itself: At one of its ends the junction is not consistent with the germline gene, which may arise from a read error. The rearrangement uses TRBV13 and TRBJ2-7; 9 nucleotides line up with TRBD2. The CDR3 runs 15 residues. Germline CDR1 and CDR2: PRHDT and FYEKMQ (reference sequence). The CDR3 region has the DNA TGTGCCAGCAGCCCCGGACTAGCGAACTCCTACGAGCAGTGCTTC. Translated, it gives CASSPGLANSYEQCF. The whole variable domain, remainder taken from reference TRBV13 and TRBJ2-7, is AAGVIQSPRHLIKEKRETATLKCYPIPRHDTVYWYQQGPGQDPQFLISFYEKMQSDKGSIPDRFSAQQFSDYHSELNMSSLELGDSALYFCASSPGLANSYEQCFGPGTRLTVT.

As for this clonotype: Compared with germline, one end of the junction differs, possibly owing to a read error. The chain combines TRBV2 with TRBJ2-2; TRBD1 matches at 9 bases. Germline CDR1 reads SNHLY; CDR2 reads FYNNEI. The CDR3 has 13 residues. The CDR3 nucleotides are TGTGCCAGCGGGACAGGGAACACCGGGGAGCTGCTTTTT. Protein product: CASGTGNTGELLF.

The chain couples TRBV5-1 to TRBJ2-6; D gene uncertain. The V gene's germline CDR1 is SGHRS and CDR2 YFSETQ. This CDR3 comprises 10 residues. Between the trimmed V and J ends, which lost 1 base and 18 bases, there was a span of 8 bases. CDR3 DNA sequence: TGCGCCAGCAGCTTGATACTCCGGACTTTC. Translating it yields CASSLILRTF.